The source of this TCR beta chain is a study of CXCR3-negative and CXCR3-positive naive CD8 T cells (dated by TCRdb to about 2019). Background for the entire study: About 150 million TRB reads were obtained in total, roughly 1.5 +/- 0.3 million reads per library. Data from under 12 donors, pooled across two independent experiments, went into the diversity and physicochemical repertoire analyses. For the TRBV-TRBJ cluster analysis, the naive subsets came from 5 donors, while the memory cells came from 3 donors. Overall results and qualifications from the work: Similar TRBV-TRBJ usage was shown by naive CXCR3-negative and CXCR3-positive cells from the same donor, whereas distinct patterns were shown by memory cells. Freshly isolated PBMCs were used for most assays because CXCR3 expression went down partially after cryopreservation. Comparably high repertoire diversity was found in both naive subsets, whereas much lower repertoire diversity was found in memory CD8+ T cells. Compared with CXCR3-negative naive cells, CXCR3-positive naive cells had TRB CDR3s with higher hydrophobicity (lower Kidera factor 4), lower energy, and higher strength and volume indices. Surface CD5, linked to self-reactivity in mice, was comparable between naive subsets; TCR interaction strength was therefore also inferred from TRB CDR3 physicochemical properties.

For every CD8+ T cell subset, around 300,000 cells were flow-sorted straight into RLT lysis buffer, and each subset was sorted in triplicate. Naive CD8+ T cells were defined stringently as CD45RO-CCR7+CD27+CD95- to exclude memory contaminants. Peripheral blood mononuclear cells were isolated from buffy coats using standard density gradient centrifugation. Naive CXCR3-negative and CXCR3-positive CD8+ T cells were flow-sorted using a FACSAria III. Total RNA was extracted from sorted cells with an RNeasy Mini Kit. The sequencer was a NextSeq 550. The Human TCR Profiling Kit (MiLaboratory) was used to make UMI-labeled 5' RACE TRB cDNA libraries. The full amount of extracted RNA was used for cDNA synthesis, and the full amount of resulting cDNA was used for PCR amplification. Libraries were prepared in parallel with an identical number of PCR cycles. On the study's bioinformatics: About 57,000 +/- 9,900 unique UMI-labeled TRB cDNA molecules per library were extracted with MIGEC and MiXCR, with at least two reads per UMI required. On average, roughly 40,000 +/- 10,000 functional in-frame TRB CDR3 nucleotide clonotypes lacking stop codons were found per library. Diversity metrics, including normalized Shannon-Wiener and Chao1, were computed in VDJtools after downsampling to 5000 UMI-labeled TRB molecules per sample. Clonotype-size-weighted physicochemical properties of the central five CDR3 residues (interaction energy, strength, volume and Kidera factor 4) were computed in VDJtools. Once TCRdb had reprocessed the reads, it stored one entry per CDR3 protein sequence and supplied no DNA. The V and J calls shown here were made by TCRdb, not taken from the authors' results. The data table for this sample lists over 70,000 distinct CDR3 sequences. The top ten clones comprise 0.85% to 1.4% of the sample.

In the case of this clonotype: What this receptor recognizes is not known.

The CDR3 sequence holds 15 residues, the cysteine and phenylalanine included. DNA for this receptor is not on file. Via the germline V gene, CDR1 is SGHAT and CDR2 FQNNGV. The clonotype comes from a human donor in good health. Some clones in this sample may be carry-over from other donors' samples. The specimen was naive CXCR3- CD8+ T cells from blood. The label giving this sample's cell subset or site can be read as: CD45RO-CCR7+CD27+CD95- naive CD8+ T cells lacking CXCR3 (TNR3-). The chain joins TRBV11-2 to TRBJ1-5; checking the TCRdb D call of TRBD1 is not possible without DNA. The CDR3 protein is CASSDGTVNNQPQHF.